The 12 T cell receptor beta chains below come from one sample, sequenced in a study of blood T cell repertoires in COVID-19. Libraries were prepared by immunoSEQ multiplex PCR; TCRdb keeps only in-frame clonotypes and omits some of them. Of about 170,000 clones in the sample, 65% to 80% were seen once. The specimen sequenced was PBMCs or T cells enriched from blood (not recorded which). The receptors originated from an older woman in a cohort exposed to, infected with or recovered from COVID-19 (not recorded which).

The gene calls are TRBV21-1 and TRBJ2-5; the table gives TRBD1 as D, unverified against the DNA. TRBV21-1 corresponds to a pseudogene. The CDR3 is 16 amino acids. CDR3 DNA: TGTGCCAGCAGCAAATGTGGTACAGGGGGGCAAGAGACCCAGTACTTC. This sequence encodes CASSKCGTGGQETQYF.

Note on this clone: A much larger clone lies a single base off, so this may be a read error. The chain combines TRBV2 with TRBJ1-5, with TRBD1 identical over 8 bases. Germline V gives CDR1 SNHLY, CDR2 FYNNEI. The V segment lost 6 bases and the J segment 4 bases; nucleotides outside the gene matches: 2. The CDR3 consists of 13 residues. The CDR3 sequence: CASRGQANQPQHF. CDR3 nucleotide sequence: TGTGCCAGCAGGGGACAGGCAAATCAGCCCCAGCATTTT. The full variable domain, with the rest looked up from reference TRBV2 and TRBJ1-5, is EPEVTQTPSHQVTQMGQEVILRCVPISNHLYFYWYRQILGQKVEFLVSFYNNEISEKSEIFDDQFSVERPDGSNFTLKIRSTKLEDSAMYFCASRGQANQPQHFGDGTRLSIL.

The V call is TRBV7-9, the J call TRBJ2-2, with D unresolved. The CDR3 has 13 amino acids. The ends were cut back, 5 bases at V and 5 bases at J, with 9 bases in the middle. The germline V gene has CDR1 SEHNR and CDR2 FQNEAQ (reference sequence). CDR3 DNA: TGTGCCAGCAGCCCGCTAGTGACCGGGGAGCTGTTTTTT. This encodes CASSPLVTGELFF.

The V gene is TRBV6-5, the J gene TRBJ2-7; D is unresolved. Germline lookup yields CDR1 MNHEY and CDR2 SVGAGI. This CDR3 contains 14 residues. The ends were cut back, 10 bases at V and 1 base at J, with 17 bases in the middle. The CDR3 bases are TGTGCCACTACCTACCAGCGACGGTCCTACGAGCAGTACTTC. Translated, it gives CATTYQRRSYEQYF.

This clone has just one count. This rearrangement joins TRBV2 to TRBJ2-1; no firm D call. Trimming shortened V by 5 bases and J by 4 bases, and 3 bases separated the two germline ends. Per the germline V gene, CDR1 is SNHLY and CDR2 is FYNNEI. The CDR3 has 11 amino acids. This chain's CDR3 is CASSPYNEQFF. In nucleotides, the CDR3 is TGTGCCAGCAGTCCGTACAATGAGCAGTTCTTC.

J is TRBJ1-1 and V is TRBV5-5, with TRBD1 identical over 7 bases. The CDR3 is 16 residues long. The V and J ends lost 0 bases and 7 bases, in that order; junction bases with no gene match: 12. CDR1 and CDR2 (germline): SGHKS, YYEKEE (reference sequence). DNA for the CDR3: TGTGCCAGCAGCTTGGGGGGACAGAGACAGCACGGTGAAGCTTTCTTT. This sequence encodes CASSLGGQRQHGEAFF. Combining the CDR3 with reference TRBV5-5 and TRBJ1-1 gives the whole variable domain DAGVTQSPTHLIKTRGQQVTLRCSPISGHKSVSWYQQVLGQGPQFIFQYYEKEERGRGNFPDRFSARQFPNYSSELNVNALLLGDSALYLCASSLGGQRQHGEAFFGQGTRLTVV.

The CDR3 DNA sequence: TGTGCCAGCAGCCTTAATGAAAAACTGTTTTTT. Amino acid sequence: CASSLNEKLFF. This chain uses TRBV28 with TRBJ1-4, with D unresolved. CDR1 is MDHEN, CDR2 SYDVKM, per germline. The CDR3 is 11 amino acids. Trimming cost V 6 bases and J 4 bases, with 3 bases left between them.

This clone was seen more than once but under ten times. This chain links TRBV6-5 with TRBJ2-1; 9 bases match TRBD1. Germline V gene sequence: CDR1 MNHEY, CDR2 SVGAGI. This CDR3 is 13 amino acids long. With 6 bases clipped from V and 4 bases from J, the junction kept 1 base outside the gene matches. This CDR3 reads CASRDRGYNEQFF. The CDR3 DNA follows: TGTGCCAGCAGAGACAGGGGGTACAATGAGCAGTTCTTC.

The CDR3 here is CASSPGEDYGYTF. The CDR3 DNA reads TGTGCCAGCAGCCCCGGGGAAGACTATGGCTACACCTTC. V and J are TRBV14 and TRBJ1-2; D remains ambiguous. V lost 4 bases and J 3 bases, leaving 9 bases between the germline ends. This CDR3 has 13 residues. CDR1 SGHDN and CDR2 FVKESK come from the germline V gene.

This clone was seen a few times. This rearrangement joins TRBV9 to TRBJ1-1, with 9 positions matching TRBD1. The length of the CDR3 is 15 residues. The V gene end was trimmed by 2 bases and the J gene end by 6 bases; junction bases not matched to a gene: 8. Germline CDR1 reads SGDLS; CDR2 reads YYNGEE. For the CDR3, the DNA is TGTGCCAGCAGCGTTGGGACAGGGCGAATATCTGAAGCTTTCTTT. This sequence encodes CASSVGTGRISEAFF.

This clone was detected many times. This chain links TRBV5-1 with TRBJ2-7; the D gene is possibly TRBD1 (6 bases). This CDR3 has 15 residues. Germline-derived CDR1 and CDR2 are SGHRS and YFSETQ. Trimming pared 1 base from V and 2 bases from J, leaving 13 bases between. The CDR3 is CASSLMGTPAYEQYF. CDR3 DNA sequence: TGCGCCAGCAGCTTGATGGGGACACCCGCCTACGAGCAGTACTTC. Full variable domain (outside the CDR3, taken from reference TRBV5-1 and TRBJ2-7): KAGVTQTPRYLIKTRGQQVTLSCSPISGHRSVSWYQQTPGQGLQFLFEYFSETQRNKGNFPGRFSGRQFSNSRSEMNVSTLELGDSALYLCASSLMGTPAYEQYFGPGTRLTVT.

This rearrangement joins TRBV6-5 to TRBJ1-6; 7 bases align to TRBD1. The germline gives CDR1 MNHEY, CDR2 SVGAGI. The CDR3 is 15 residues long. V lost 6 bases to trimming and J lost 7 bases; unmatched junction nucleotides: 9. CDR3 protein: CASRPGQVNNSPLHF. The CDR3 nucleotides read TGTGCCAGCAGACCCGGACAGGTGAACAATTCACCCCTCCACTTT.